The 29 T cell receptor beta chains below were found in one sample sequenced in a study of blood T cell repertoires in COVID-19. TCRdb's copy holds only in-frame clones and misses some; the assay was immunoSEQ multiplex PCR. The sample yields 300,000 to 450,000 clones, more than 75% seen once. What was sequenced was peripheral blood. These receptors originate from a human donor with acute or convalescent COVID-19. The donor label of this sample is uncertain.

The chain employs TRBV5-1 and TRBJ1-1; 7 bases agree with TRBD1. Germline trimming cut 4 bases from V and 0 bases from J; bases unmatched to any gene: 6. Germline V gene data show CDR1 as SGHRS and CDR2 as YFSETQ. CDR3 length: 15 amino acids. DNA for the CDR3: TGCGCCAGCAGCCCACAGGGGCTGGTGAACACTGAAGCTTTCTTT. Residues: CASSPQGLVNTEAFF.

The chain uses TRBV6-2 or TRBV6-3 and TRBJ2-7; 7 positions match TRBD2. V lost 2 bases, J lost 7 bases, and 17 bases stayed unmatched. The CDR3 loop spans 17 amino acids. Per the germline V gene, CDR1 is MNHEY and CDR2 is SVGEGT. CDR3 sequence: CASSYHPGKAGLGEQYF. The CDR3 nucleotides read TGTGCCAGCAGTTACCACCCCGGTAAAGCGGGACTCGGTGAGCAGTACTTC.

The rearrangement joins TRBV7-6 to TRBJ2-7; weak D call: TRBD2 (7 bases). The CDR3 loop spans 15 amino acids. The V and J ends lost 3 bases and 6 bases respectively, with 18 bases between them. CDR1 is SGHVS, CDR2 FNYEAQ, per germline. The CDR3 here is CASSFSVLAGAEQYF. CDR3 nucleotide sequence: TGTGCCAGCAGCTTTTCGGTTTTGGCGGGGGCCGAGCAGTACTTC. Full variable domain (missing parts from reference TRBV7-6 and TRBJ2-7): GAGVSQSPRYKVTKRGQDVALRCDPISGHVSLYWYRQALGQGPEFLTYFNYEAQQDKSGLPNDRFSAERPEGSISTLTIQRTEQRDSAMYRCASSFSVLAGAEQYFGPGTRLTVT.

As concerns this clone: At one end the junction does not follow the germline gene, possibly because of a read error. The chain has TRBV29-1 and TRBJ2-1; 15 bases are a match to TRBD2. Germline V gives CDR1 SQVTM, CDR2 ANQGSEA. This CDR3 spans 16 amino acids. The CDR3 region has the DNA TGCAGCGTGGAAGGACTAGCGGGGGGGCCGAGGGATGAGCAGTTCTTC. This gives the protein CSVEGLAGGPRDEQFF.

The chain is built from TRBV12-3 or TRBV12-4 and TRBJ2-7; D unclear. V was cut by 1 base and J by 5 bases, with 6 bases left in between. The CDR3 is made up of 12 amino acids. As DNA, the CDR3 is TGTGCCAGCAGTTTAGTAGTGGACGAGCAGTACTTC. Amino acids: CASSLVVDEQYF.

The chain employs TRBV7-9 and TRBJ1-1, with D unclear. The V gene lost 5 bases and the J gene lost 1 base, with 17 bases spanning the gap. This CDR3 has 16 residues. The V gene's germline CDR1 is SEHNR and CDR2 FQNEAQ (reference sequence). The CDR3 is CASSPFYGGGNTEAFF. In DNA form, the CDR3 reads TGTGCCAGCAGCCCCTTCTATGGCGGTGGGAACACTGAAGCTTTCTTT.

The chain employs TRBV6-1 and TRBJ1-5; 7 bases align to TRBD1. The germline CDR1 and CDR2 sequences are MNHNS and SASEGT. V gave up 3 bases and J gave up 4 bases; unmatched junction bases: 12. This CDR3 spans 17 amino acids. This CDR3 reads CASSDLRRGQGNQPQHF. CDR3 nucleotides: TGTGCCAGCAGTGATCTCAGGAGGGGGCAGGGTAATCAGCCCCAGCATTTT.

This clone was found a few times. V is TRBV9 and J is TRBJ1-3; D may be TRBD1 (6 bases). The germline V and J ends were trimmed by 2 bases and 0 bases, with 12 bases remaining between them. CDR1 and CDR2 from the germline V gene are SGDLS and YYNGEE. The CDR3 contains 16 residues. The CDR3 loop reads CASSVRGDYSGNTIYF. The CDR3 coding sequence is TGTGCCAGCAGCGTCAGGGGCGATTACTCTGGAAACACCATATATTTT.

The chain employs TRBV18 and TRBJ1-6; 10 nucleotides agree with TRBD1. This CDR3 spans 15 amino acids. Germline lookup yields CDR1 KGHSH and CDR2 LQKENI. The junction had 4 bases not matched to a gene; V was cut back by 4 bases and J by 7 bases. The chain's CDR3 is CASSHEGQGNSPLHF. CDR3 nucleotides: TGTGCCAGCTCACATGAGGGACAGGGGAATTCACCCCTCCACTTT.

The CDR3 sequence is CASSLAEGRREQYF. The CDR3 DNA reads as TGCGCCAGCAGCTTGGCCGAGGGGAGGCGCGAGCAGTACTTC. The rearrangement joins TRBV5-1 to TRBJ2-7; D may be TRBD2 (6 bases). Germline V gene lookup returns CDR1 SGHRS and CDR2 YFSETQ. Trimming shortened V by 0 bases and J by 6 bases, and 13 bases separated the two germline ends. The CDR3 extends over 14 amino acids.

The gene calls are TRBV24-1 and TRBJ2-5, with 7 positions matching TRBD2. Germline V gene lookup returns CDR1 KGHDR and CDR2 SFDVKD. The CDR3 has 14 residues. The V gene end was trimmed by 5 bases and the J gene end by 9 bases; junction bases not matched to a gene: 11. The CDR3 nucleotides are TGTGCCACCAGTGGGGGGGGGACGCAAGTGGCCCAGTACTTC. This sequence encodes CATSGGGTQVAQYF.

This chain links TRBV7-9 with TRBJ1-1; D remains unclear. Germline V gene data show CDR1 as SEHNR and CDR2 as FQNEAQ (reference sequence). Trimming removed 3 bases at V and 3 bases at J, with 17 bases between. The length of the CDR3 is 16 residues. Written as DNA, the CDR3 is TGTGCCAGCAGCTTTTTGGTCGTGAGTTCCTACACTGAAGCTTTCTTT. Its translation: CASSFLVVSSYTEAFF.

This clone appeared a few times. This chain uses TRBV14 with TRBJ1-2; TRBD1 agrees at 8 bases. From germline, CDR1 is SGHDN and CDR2 FVKESK. J lost 4 bases, V lost 4 bases, and 5 bases had no gene match. The CDR3 has 14 amino acids. CDR3 region: CASSPQGAGYGYTF. The DNA for the CDR3 is TGTGCCAGCAGCCCGCAGGGGGCCGGCTATGGCTACACCTTC.

This clone was counted once. V is TRBV28 and J is TRBJ2-1; 7 bases are shared with TRBD1. CDR1 is MDHEN and CDR2 is SYDVKM in the germline V gene. The CDR3 extends over 13 amino acids. The V segment lost 5 bases and the J segment 9 bases; nucleotides outside the gene matches: 7. CDR3: CASSRTGVIEQFF. The CDR3 coding sequence is TGTGCCAGCAGTCGGACAGGCGTTATTGAGCAGTTCTTC.

In its sample, this clone was seen a few times. The chain joins TRBV6-5 to TRBJ1-3; 7 positions agree with TRBD1. The V and J ends lost 10 bases and 1 base, in that order; junction bases with no gene match: 10. CDR1 MNHEY and CDR2 SVGAGI come from the germline V gene. This CDR3 region has 15 residues. The CDR3 here is CATSTGMGSGNTIYF. The DNA for the CDR3 is TGTGCCACTTCGACAGGGATGGGGTCTGGAAACACCATATATTTT.

The chain combines TRBV15 with TRBJ1-6; TRBD1 aligns across 10 bases. V lost 0 bases and J lost 10; bases outside the gene matches: 3. The CDR3 length is 15 residues. CDR1 is LNHNV, CDR2 YYDKDF, per germline (reference sequence). The CDR3 nucleotides are TGTGCCACCAGCAGAGACCCGACAGGGGGCTCACCCCTCCACTTT. Protein product: CATSRDPTGGSPLHF.

Written as DNA, the CDR3 is TGTGCCAGCAGCTTGCTTATAAGCCAGGGGGCGTCACGAGGCTACACCTTC. Protein sequence: CASSLLISQGASRGYTF. The V gene is TRBV5-4, the J gene TRBJ1-2; 8 bases match TRBD1. Germline-derived CDR1 and CDR2 are SGHNT and YYREEE (reference sequence). CDR3 length: 17 residues. V trimming: 1 base; J trimming: 8 bases; junction bases outside the gene matches: 16.

The chain couples TRBV28 to TRBJ2-7; D gene uncertain. The CDR3 length is 15 residues. The germline V and J ends were trimmed by 5 bases and 3 bases, with 17 bases remaining between them. Germline assignment: CDR1 MDHEN and CDR2 SYDVKM. The CDR3 DNA reads as TGTGCCAGCAGTACGCATGACATAAGACGCTACGAGCAGTACTTC. This gives the protein CASSTHDIRRYEQYF.

The rearrangement links TRBV27 to TRBJ2-5, with 11 bases fitting TRBD2. Per the germline V gene, CDR1 is MNHEY and CDR2 is SMNVEV (reference sequence). The ends lost 1 base at V and 5 bases at J; junction bases unmatched: 9. The CDR3 is 17 residues long. CDR3: CASSLLRTSGSVETQYF. The CDR3 DNA follows: TGTGCCAGCAGTTTATTACGGACTAGCGGGTCAGTGGAGACCCAGTACTTC.

The V and J genes are TRBV15 and TRBJ2-1; D might be TRBD1 or TRBD2, each matching 5 bases. This CDR3 comprises 15 residues. CDR1 and CDR2 from the germline V gene are LNHNV and YYDKDF (reference sequence). The germline V and J ends were trimmed by 5 bases and 12 bases, with 23 bases remaining between them. Here the CDR3 DNA reads TGTGCCACCAGCGGAGGTGGACGACCAGGGTTCGGGCAGTTCTTC. Translating gives CATSGGGRPGFGQFF.

As to this clone: The same CDR3 arises from other DNA sequences in this sample as well. V gene TRBV3-1 (or the pseudogene TRBV3-2) combines with J gene TRBJ2-5, with a tentative D call TRBD2 (6 bases). This CDR3 is 13 amino acids long. Looked up from germline, CDR1 is LGHDT and CDR2 is YNNKEL (reference sequence). The V gene lost 1 base and the J gene lost 5 bases, with 8 bases spanning the gap. The DNA for the CDR3 is TGTGCCAGCAGCCAAGTTCGGGGGGAGACCCAGTACTTC. This codes for CASSQVRGETQYF.

This clone was counted only a few times. Other nucleotide sequences from this sample produce the same CDR3. The chain carries TRBV9 and TRBJ1-1; D is undetermined. The V and J ends lost 4 bases and 1 base respectively, with 8 bases between them. Germline V gives CDR1 SGDLS, CDR2 YYNGEE. This CDR3 comprises 13 residues. The CDR3 coding sequence is TGTGCCAGCAGCTTCACTGGGAACACTGAAGCTTTCTTT. It yields the protein CASSFTGNTEAFF. Variable domain in full (rest from reference TRBV9 and TRBJ1-1): DSGVTQTPKHLITATGQRVTLRCSPRSGDLSVYWYQQSLDQGLQFLIQYYNGEERAKGNILERFSAQQFPDLHSELNLSSLELGDSALYFCASSFTGNTEAFFGQGTRLTVV.

In this sample, this clone turned up a few times. This chain links TRBV19 with TRBJ1-1; 8 positions agree with TRBD1. This CDR3 spans 15 amino acids. J was trimmed by 5 bases and V by 6 bases; bases with no gene match: 11. Germline V gives CDR1 LNHDA, CDR2 SQIVND (reference sequence). In nucleotides, the CDR3 is TGTGCCAGTAGAGTCACGCAGGGGGCGCGAACTGAAGCTTTCTTT. As protein: CASRVTQGARTEAFF. Together with reference TRBV19 and TRBJ1-1, the CDR3 gives the full variable domain: DGGITQSPKYLFRKEGQNVTLSCEQNLNHDAMYWYRQDPGQGLRLIYYSQIVNDFQKGDIAEGYSVSREKKESFPLTVTSAQKNPTAFYLCASRVTQGARTEAFFGQGTRLTVV.

This clone was recorded many times. The chain links TRBV6-5 to TRBJ1-1; TRBD1 is a possible D gene (5 bases). This CDR3 has 15 amino acids. Trimming removed 8 bases at V and 4 bases at J, with 20 bases between. The germline CDR1 and CDR2 sequences are MNHEY and SVGAGI. CDR3 protein: CASQGALGPTTEAFF. CDR3 sequence (DNA): TGTGCCAGCCAAGGGGCCCTGGGGCCGACCACTGAAGCTTTCTTT.

The chain recombines TRBV10-2 with TRBJ2-2, with 9 bases lining up with TRBD2. CDR1 WSHSY and CDR2 SAAADI come from the germline V gene. The CDR3 consists of 14 residues. V lost 7 bases and J lost 7; bases outside the gene matches: 7. The CDR3 spells CASIGSGSFGELFF. In nucleotides, the CDR3 is TGCGCCAGCATAGGTAGCGGGAGCTTCGGGGAGCTGTTTTTT.

V gene TRBV30 combines with J gene TRBJ1-2; D is ambiguous. CDR1 is GTSNPN, CDR2 SVGIG, per germline (reference sequence). V was clipped by 0 bases and J by 2 bases, with 7 bases between them. CDR3 length: 13 residues. CDR3 nucleotides: TGTGCCTGGAGTGTACGAGGGAACTATGGCTACACCTTC. Its protein is CAWSVRGNYGYTF.

The CDR3, as DNA: TGTGCCAGCAGTACACAGGGGAACACTGAAGCTTTCTTT. This sequence encodes CASSTQGNTEAFF. V and J are TRBV6-5 and TRBJ1-1, with D perhaps matching TRBD1 (6 bases). Germline assignment: CDR1 MNHEY and CDR2 SVGAGI. The CDR3 loop spans 13 amino acids. V was clipped by 5 bases and J by 1 base, with 8 bases between them.

The chain couples TRBV5-1 to TRBJ2-3, with 12 bases lining up with TRBD2. Looked up from germline, CDR1 is SGHRS and CDR2 is YFSETQ. The CDR3 spans 17 residues. V lost 1 base to trimming and J lost 2 bases; unmatched junction nucleotides: 5. CDR3 region: CASSLSTSGGPTDTQYF. The CDR3, as DNA: TGCGCCAGCAGCTTGTCAACTAGCGGGGGGCCCACAGATACGCAGTATTTT.

Note on this clone: Different DNA sequences within this sample yield the same CDR3. The chain uses TRBV6-5 and TRBJ1-5, with 7 bases matching TRBD1. Germline V gene sequence: CDR1 MNHEY, CDR2 SVGAGI. J lost 2 bases, V lost 6 bases, and 7 bases had no gene match. The CDR3 has 15 residues. CDR3 sequence reads: CASRTPGTGNQPQHF. The CDR3 region has the DNA TGTGCCAGCAGGACCCCAGGGACAGGCAATCAGCCCCAGCATTTT.